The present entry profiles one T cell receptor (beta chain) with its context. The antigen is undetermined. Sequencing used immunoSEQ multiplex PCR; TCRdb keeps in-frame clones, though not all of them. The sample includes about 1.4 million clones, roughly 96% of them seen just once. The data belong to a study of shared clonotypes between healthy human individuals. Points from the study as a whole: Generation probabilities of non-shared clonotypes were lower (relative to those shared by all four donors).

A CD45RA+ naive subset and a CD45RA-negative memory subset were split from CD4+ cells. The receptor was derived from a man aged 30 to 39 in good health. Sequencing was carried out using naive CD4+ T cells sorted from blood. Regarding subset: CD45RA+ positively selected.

CDR3 DNA: TGTGCTAGTGGTTTGGTAAGGAGGAACACCGGGGAGCTGTTTTTT. Its translation is CASGLVRRNTGELFF. This rearrangement joins TRBV12-5 to TRBJ2-2, with D uncertain. This CDR3 has 15 amino acids. Trimming removed 0 bases from V and 1 base from J, with 6 bases in between. Per germline, CDR1 LGHNT and CDR2 FRNRAP.